This is a list of T cell receptor beta chains from one sample in a study of post-analysis software for immune sequencing data. TCRdb re-derived calls from the PCR reads in MiXCR, one entry per CDR3 protein. The data hold approximately 360,000 distinct CDR3 sequences, with approximately 33% observed a single time. The sequenced sample was blood. Source of these receptors: a girl between 5 and 17 years old with multiple sclerosis. Both conserved end residues are part of each CDR3. A D gene is named only where the DNA matches it firmly. The size entry is marked missing in some rows and otherwise reads once, few, many or a size class.

.	TRBJ2-1	.	TRBV14	CASSQDWAGSSYNEQFF	TGTGCCAGCAGCCAAGATTGGGCGGGGAGCTCCTACAATGAGCAGTTCTTC
.	TRBJ2-7	.	TRBV14	CASSQSRWGEQYF	TGTGCCAGCAGCCAATCCCGGTGGGGCGAGCAGTACTTC
.	TRBJ1-5	few	TRBV6-2/TRBV6-3	CASNPGGHHQPQHF	TGTGCCAGCAACCCGGGGGGACATCATCAGCCCCAGCATTTT
TRBD1	TRBJ2-3	few	TRBV24-1	CATSDSGQGARDTQYF	TGTGCCACCAGTGATTCAGGACAGGGGGCTCGAGATACGCAGTATTTT
TRBD1	TRBJ1-2	.	TRBV25-1	CASSSPTGGMRGYTF	TGTGCCAGCAGTAGCCCGACAGGGGGCATGAGAGGCTACACCTTC
.	TRBJ1-5	few	TRBV9	CASSPGPLNQPQHF	TGTGCCAGCAGCCCCGGCCCGCTCAATCAGCCCCAGCATTTT
.	TRBJ1-1	.	TRBV6-2/TRBV6-3	CASSQTRAGAFF	TGTGCCAGCAGTCAAACAAGGGCCGGAGCTTTCTTT
.	TRBJ2-3	few	TRBV6-5	CASSSSGITDTQYF	TGTGCCAGCAGTTCTTCAGGGATCACAGATACGCAGTATTTT
.	TRBJ2-5	few	TRBV5-6	CASSLGSGLETQYF	TGTGCCAGCAGCTTGGGCAGCGGACTAGAGACCCAGTACTTC
TRBD1	TRBJ2-5	.	TRBV20-1	CSAGQGRRLETQYF	TGCAGTGCTGGACAGGGGAGGAGGTTAGAGACCCAGTACTTC
TRBD1	TRBJ1-4	few	TRBV12-3/TRBV12-4	CASRQGANEKLFF	TGTGCCAGCAGACAGGGGGCTAATGAAAAACTGTTTTTT
TRBD2	TRBJ2-1	.	TRBV4-3	CASSQGLTSGAYNEQFF	TGCGCCAGCAGCCAGGGATTAACTAGCGGGGCCTACAATGAGCAGTTCTTC
TRBD2	TRBJ2-1	few	TRBV6-1	CASSVRLAGDNNEQFF	TGTGCCAGCAGTGTTCGACTAGCGGGAGATAACAATGAGCAGTTCTTC
TRBD2	TRBJ2-7	.	TRBV5-1	CASSSGTSGRSSYEQYF	TGCGCCAGCAGCTCGGGGACTAGCGGGAGGAGCTCCTACGAGCAGTACTTC
.	TRBJ2-7	few	TRBV7-2	CASISPRPWTETYEQYF	TGTGCCAGCATCTCTCCTCGACCATGGACAGAGACCTACGAGCAGTACTTC
.	TRBJ2-7	few	TRBV7-9	CASSLAQGRHAYEQYF	TGTGCCAGCAGCTTAGCGCAGGGAAGGCATGCCTACGAGCAGTACTTC
.	TRBJ2-6	few	TRBV20-1	CSAERAFELSGANVLTF	TGCAGTGCCGAGAGGGCCTTCGAACTGAGTGGGGCCAACGTCCTGACTTTC